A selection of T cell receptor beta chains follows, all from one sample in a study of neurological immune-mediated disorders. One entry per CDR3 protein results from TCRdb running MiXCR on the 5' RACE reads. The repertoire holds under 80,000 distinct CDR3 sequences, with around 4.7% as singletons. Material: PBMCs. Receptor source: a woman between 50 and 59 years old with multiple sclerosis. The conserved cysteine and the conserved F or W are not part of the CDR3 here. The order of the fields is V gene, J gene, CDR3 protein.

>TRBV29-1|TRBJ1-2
SAREGAYGYT
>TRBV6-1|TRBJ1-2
ASRLPGQPDGYT
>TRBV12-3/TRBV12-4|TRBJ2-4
ASSNGGRKENIQY
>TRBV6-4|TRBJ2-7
ASSWTGAFSYEQY
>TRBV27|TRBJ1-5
ASSLSAFQPQN
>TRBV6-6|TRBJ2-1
ASVDGPYNEQF
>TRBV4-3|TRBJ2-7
ASSQEWSHYEQY
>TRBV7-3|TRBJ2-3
ASSLTFTGSTDTQY
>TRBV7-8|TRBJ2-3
ASSLVFRKDTQY
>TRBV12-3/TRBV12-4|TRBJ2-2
ASSYNHEAGELF
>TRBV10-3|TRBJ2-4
AISEDTLAKNIQY
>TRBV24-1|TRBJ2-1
ATSTGSYNEQF
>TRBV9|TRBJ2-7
ASSKHRERWYEQY
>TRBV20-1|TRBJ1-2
SAREGGGGNGYT
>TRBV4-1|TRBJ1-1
ASSQDQLGMNTEAF
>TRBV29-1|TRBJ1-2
SVESGFGYT
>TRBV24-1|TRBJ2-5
ATKAGGYQETQY
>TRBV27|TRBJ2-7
ASSSARGPSEQY
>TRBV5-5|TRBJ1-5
ASSLTGGYSNQPQH
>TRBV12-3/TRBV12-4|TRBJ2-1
ASSPPRAGGPREQF
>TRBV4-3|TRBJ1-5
ASSQDSYQPQN
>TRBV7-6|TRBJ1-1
ASSLETGLEAF
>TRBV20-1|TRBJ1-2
SARVRDGIYGYT
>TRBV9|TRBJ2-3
ASRSGGAKGTGTDTQY
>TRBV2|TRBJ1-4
ASGQSTVEKLF
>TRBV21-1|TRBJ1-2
ASSKGRTGDYGYT
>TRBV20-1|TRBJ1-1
SARDATALNTEAF
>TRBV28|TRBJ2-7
ASKQGSYEQY
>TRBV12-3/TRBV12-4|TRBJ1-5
ASSSSDRGLNQPQH
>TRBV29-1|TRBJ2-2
SVGGDRQDTGELF
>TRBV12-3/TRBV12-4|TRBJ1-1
ASRLPGQGSGAF
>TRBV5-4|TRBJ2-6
ASSQDPGANVLT
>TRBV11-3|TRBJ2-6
ASSQTGTGANVLT
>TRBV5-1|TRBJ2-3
ASSHHHLGTDTQY
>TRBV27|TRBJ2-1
ASSATGFEQF
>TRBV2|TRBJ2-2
ASRTHANTGELF
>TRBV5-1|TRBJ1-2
ASNWGESNYGYT
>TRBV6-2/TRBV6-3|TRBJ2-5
ASSLREEETQY
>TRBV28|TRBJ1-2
ASSLVPGNYGYT
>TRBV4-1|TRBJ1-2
ASSQAQANYGYT
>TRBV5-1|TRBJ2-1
ASSFRGLYNEQF
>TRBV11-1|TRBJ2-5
ASSPEWGFQETQY
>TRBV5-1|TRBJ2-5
ASSLAQREETQY
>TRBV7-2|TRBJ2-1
ASSPPGTGANNEQF
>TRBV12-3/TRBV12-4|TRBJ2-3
ASSFQGFGTDTQY
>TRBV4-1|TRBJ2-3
ASSFSRADTQY
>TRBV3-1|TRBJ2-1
ASSQGGHPGF